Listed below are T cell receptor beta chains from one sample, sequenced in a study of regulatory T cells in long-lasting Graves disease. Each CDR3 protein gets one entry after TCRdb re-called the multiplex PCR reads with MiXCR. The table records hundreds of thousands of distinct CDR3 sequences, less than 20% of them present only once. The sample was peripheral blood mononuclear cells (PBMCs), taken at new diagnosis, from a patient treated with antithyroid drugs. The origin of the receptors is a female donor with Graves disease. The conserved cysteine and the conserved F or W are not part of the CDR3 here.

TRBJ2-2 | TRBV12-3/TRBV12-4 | ASSPMGAGELF
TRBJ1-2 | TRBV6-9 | ASSYSGGQIYGYT
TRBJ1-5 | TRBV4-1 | ASTEGFSNQPQH
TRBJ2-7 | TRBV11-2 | ASSLETGPNSYEQY
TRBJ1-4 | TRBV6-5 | ASSYSRGAAEKLF
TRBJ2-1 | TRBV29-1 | SVRTGFYEQF
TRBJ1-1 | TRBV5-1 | ASSLGDPRSTEAF
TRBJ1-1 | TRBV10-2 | ASSARRQLNTEAF
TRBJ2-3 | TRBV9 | ASSFRTNTDTQY
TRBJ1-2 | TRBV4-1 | ASSQSRRTDANYGYT
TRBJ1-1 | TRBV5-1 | ASSLGRGTSTEAF
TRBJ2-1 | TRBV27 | ASSLLGRGGSSSYNEQF
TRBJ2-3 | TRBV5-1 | ACSLGSSGGNTQY
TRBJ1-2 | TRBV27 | ASGRLMRRRLDGYT
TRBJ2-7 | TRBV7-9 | ASSPEFGLEDYEQY
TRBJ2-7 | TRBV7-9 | ASSYVEYEQY
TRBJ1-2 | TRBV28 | ASSLFRDRQEYT
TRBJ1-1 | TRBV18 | ASSPPFRRQNTEAF
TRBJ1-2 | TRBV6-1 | ASSPIDSILSNYGYT
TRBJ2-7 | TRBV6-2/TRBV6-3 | ASSSSSERYEQY
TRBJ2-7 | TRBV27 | ASSLSSRQGEQY
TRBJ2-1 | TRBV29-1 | SVGQRVGNEQF
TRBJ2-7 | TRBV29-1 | GGGASTYEQY
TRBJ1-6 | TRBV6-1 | ASYKQGWNSPLH
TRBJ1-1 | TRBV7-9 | ASTPRRGNTEAF
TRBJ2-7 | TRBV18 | ASSPRGFPYEQY
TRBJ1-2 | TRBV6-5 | ASSYGQLANYGYT
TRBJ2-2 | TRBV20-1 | SARNLKGAETGELF
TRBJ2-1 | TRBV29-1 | SVEGRWDTPSYNEQF
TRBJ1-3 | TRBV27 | ASSDRTGNTIY
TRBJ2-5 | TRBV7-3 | ASSLTGTQTQY
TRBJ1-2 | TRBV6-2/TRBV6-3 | ASLTRTTERMFGYT
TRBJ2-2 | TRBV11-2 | ASRKAVPGGEELF
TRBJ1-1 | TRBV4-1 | ASSQVVLESLERTEAF
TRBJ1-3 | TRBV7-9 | ASRLGTAGNTIY
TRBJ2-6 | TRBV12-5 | AGGLVVLEGSGANVLT
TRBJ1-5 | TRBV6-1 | ASRKDQGPGPQH
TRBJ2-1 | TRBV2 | ASIGARHGEQF
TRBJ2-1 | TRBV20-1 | SARYPSGRRNEQF
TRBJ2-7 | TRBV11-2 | ASSLSSGALYEQY
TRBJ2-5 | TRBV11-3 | ASSLGTAGMEQETQY